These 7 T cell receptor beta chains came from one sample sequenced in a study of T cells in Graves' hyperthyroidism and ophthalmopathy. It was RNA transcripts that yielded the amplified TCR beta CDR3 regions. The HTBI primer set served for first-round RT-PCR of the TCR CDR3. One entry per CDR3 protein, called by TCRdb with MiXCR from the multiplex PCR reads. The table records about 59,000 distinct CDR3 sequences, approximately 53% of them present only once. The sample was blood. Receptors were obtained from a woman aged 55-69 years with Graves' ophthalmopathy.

The CDR3 reads CASSLTGTGELFF. The DNA for the CDR3 is TGTGCCAGCAGCTTAACCGGGACAGGGGAGCTGTTTTTT. V gene TRBV7-8 combines with J gene TRBJ2-2; D is possibly TRBD1 (6 bases). Trimming left V 2 bases short and J 8 bases short, with 9 bases between. The CDR3 has 13 amino acids. Germline V gene lookup returns CDR1 SGHVS and CDR2 FQNEAQ.

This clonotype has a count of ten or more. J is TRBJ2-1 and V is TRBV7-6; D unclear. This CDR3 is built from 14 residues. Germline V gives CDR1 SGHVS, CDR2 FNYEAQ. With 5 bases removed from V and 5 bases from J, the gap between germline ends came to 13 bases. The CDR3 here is CASSVVGSHNEQFF. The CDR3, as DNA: TGTGCCAGCAGCGTTGTGGGCAGCCACAATGAGCAGTTCTTC.

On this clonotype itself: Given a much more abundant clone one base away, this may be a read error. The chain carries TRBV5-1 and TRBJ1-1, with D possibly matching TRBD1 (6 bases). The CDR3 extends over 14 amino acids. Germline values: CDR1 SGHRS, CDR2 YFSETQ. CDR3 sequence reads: CASSWTVSGTGAFF. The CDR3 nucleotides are TGCGCCAGCAGCTGGACAGTTTCGGGCACTGGAGCTTTCTTT.

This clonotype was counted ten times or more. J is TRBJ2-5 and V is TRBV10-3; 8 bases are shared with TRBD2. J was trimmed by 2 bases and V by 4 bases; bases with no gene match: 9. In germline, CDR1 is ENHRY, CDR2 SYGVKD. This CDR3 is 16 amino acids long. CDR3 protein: CAISGKPGLEQETQYF. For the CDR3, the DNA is TGTGCCATCAGTGGGAAGCCGGGACTAGAGCAAGAGACCCAGTACTTC.

CDR3 nucleotide sequence: TGTGCCAGTACCCGGGGGGAGAGGAGTAAGACCCAGTACTTC. It specifies CASTRGERSKTQYF. The chain joins TRBV7-7 to TRBJ2-5; TRBD2 matches 7 bases. Germline V CDR1 and CDR2: SSHAT, FNYEAQ (reference sequence). The J segment lost 6 bases and the V segment lost 9 bases, leaving 13 bases of the junction unmatched. This CDR3 has 14 residues.

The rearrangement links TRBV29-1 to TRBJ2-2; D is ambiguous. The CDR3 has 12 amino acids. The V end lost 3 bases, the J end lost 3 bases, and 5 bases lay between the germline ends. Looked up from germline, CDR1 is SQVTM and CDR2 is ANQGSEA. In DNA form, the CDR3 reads TGCAGCGTTGAGCAGGACACCGGGGAGCTGTTTTTT. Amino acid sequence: CSVEQDTGELFF.

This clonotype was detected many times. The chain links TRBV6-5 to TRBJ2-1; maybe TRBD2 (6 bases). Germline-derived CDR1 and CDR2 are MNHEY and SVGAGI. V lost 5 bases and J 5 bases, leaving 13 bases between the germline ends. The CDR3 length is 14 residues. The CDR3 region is CASSQVGGDNEQFF. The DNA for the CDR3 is TGTGCCAGCAGTCAGGTGGGGGGTGACAATGAGCAGTTCTTC.